This T cell receptor (beta chain) was captured by sequencing in a study of blood T cells in healthy people across ages. Germline CDR1 is SQVTM and CDR2 is ANQGSEA. The CDR3 has 13 amino acids. The V gene end was trimmed by 7 bases and the J gene end by 3 bases; junction bases not matched to a gene: 5. The authors ran a second PCR of 7 to 11 cycles using a sample-barcoded 5' primer and a J-beta primer mix. Via MiXCR, TCRdb re-called the 5' RACE reads, giving one row per CDR3 protein. The sample contains roughly 1.4 million distinct CDR3 sequences, approximately 59% of which appear only once. J is TRBJ1-4 and V is TRBV29-1, with 7 bases identical to TRBD1. Sequences were obtained from blood. This TCR derives from a man aged 18 to 29 in good health. CDR3 sequence reads: CSATGQPNEKLFF. CDR3 coding DNA: TGCAGCGCCACGGGACAGCCTAATGAAAAACTGTTTTTT.